This is a list of T cell receptor beta chains from one sample in a study of Graves' ophthalmopathy and Graves' hyperthyroidism. TCRdb reprocessed the multiplex PCR reads via MiXCR and lists one record per CDR3 protein. The sample yields just over 600,000 distinct CDR3 sequences, about a fifth seen once. Source material: peripheral blood. These receptors were taken from a woman aged 18-29 years with stable Graves' hyperthyroidism. Some clones in this sample may be carry-over from other donors' samples. Each CDR3 is given with its conserved first and last residue. Fields, in order: D gene, V gene, J gene, clone size, CDR3 protein, CDR3 DNA. D genes are given only for firm matches. Only some rows state a clone size, as once, few, many or a class for expanded clones.

D: TRBD2; V: TRBV11-1; J: TRBJ2-2; size: many; CDR3: CASSSPRGGRALVTGELFF; DNA: TGTGCCAGCAGCTCCCCCCGTGGCGGGAGGGCCCTAGTCACCGGGGAGCTGTTTTTT
D: .; V: TRBV20-1; J: TRBJ2-5; size: many; CDR3: CSARDGSTAQETQYF; DNA: TGCAGTGCTAGAGATGGTTCTACAGCTCAAGAGACCCAGTACTTC
D: .; V: TRBV3-1; J: TRBJ1-1; size: few; CDR3: CASSQVKGLTEAFF; DNA: TGTGCCAGCAGCCAAGTAAAGGGACTCACTGAAGCTTTCTTT
D: .; V: TRBV18; J: TRBJ1-1; size: few; CDR3: CASSPSSQDSSTEAFF; DNA: TGTGCCAGCTCACCCTCCTCCCAGGACTCATCCACTGAAGCTTTCTTT
D: .; V: TRBV18; J: TRBJ1-3; size: few; CDR3: CASSPVSGSGNTIYF; DNA: TGTGCCAGCTCACCAGTTTCAGGGTCTGGAAACACCATATATTTT
D: TRBD2; V: TRBV27; J: TRBJ2-7; size: .; CDR3: CASTRQLAGLTYEQYF; DNA: TGTGCCAGCACCCGACAACTAGCGGGACTGACCTACGAGCAGTACTTC
D: .; V: TRBV5-1; J: TRBJ2-7; size: many; CDR3: CASSPNADNSYEQYF; DNA: TGCGCCAGCAGCCCGAATGCGGACAACTCCTACGAGCAGTACTTC
D: .; V: TRBV6-5; J: TRBJ2-5; size: few; CDR3: CASSYTQGSQETQYF; DNA: TGTGCCAGCAGTTACACCCAGGGTTCCCAAGAGACCCAGTACTTC
D: .; V: TRBV5-1; J: TRBJ2-5; size: few; CDR3: CASSLLDYLQETQYF; DNA: TGCGCCAGCAGCTTGCTGGACTATCTACAAGAGACCCAGTACTTC
D: .; V: TRBV30; J: TRBJ2-7; size: .; CDR3: CASSRVLFEQYF; DNA: TGTGCCTCGAGCAGGGTACTCTTCGAGCAGTACTTC
D: TRBD2; V: TRBV6-1; J: TRBJ2-7; size: .; CDR3: CASSEARSGGFYEQYF; DNA: TGTGCCAGCAGTGAAGCGCGGAGCGGGGGGTTTTACGAGCAGTACTTC
D: .; V: TRBV6-5; J: TRBJ1-5; size: many; CDR3: CASSYLGRINQPQHF; DNA: TGTGCCAGCAGTTACTTGGGACGCATCAATCAGCCCCAGCATTTT
D: .; V: TRBV9; J: TRBJ2-7; size: .; CDR3: CASSVGGSFDEQYF; DNA: TGTGCCAGCAGCGTAGGCGGGTCTTTCGACGAGCAGTACTTC
D: TRBD1; V: TRBV20-1; J: TRBJ1-6; size: many; CDR3: CSARENRGGYNSPLHF; DNA: TGCAGTGCTAGAGAGAACAGGGGCGGCTATAATTCACCCCTCCACTTT
D: TRBD1; V: TRBV15; J: TRBJ1-2; size: many; CDR3: CATSGRDRGNYGYTF; DNA: TGTGCCACCAGCGGGAGGGACAGAGGAAACTATGGCTACACCTTC
D: .; V: TRBV3-1; J: TRBJ1-3; size: many; CDR3: CASSALTGSGNTIYF; DNA: TGTGCCAGCAGCGCCCTGACAGGTTCTGGAAACACCATATATTTT
D: .; V: TRBV28; J: TRBJ2-2; size: many; CDR3: CASSLPRGGTGELFF; DNA: TGTGCCAGCAGTTTACCCAGGGGAGGGACCGGGGAGCTGTTTTTT
D: .; V: TRBV28; J: TRBJ1-1; size: many; CDR3: CASSLRYTEAFF; DNA: TGTGCCAGCAGTTTACGGTACACTGAAGCTTTCTTT
D: TRBD1; V: TRBV28; J: TRBJ1-6; size: many; CDR3: CASRLTGGNSPLHF; DNA: TGTGCCAGCAGGCTTACAGGGGGGAATTCACCCCTCCACTTT
D: .; V: TRBV6-4; J: TRBJ1-2; size: many; CDR3: CASSAEPAYGRGRNYGYTF; DNA: TGTGCCAGCAGTGCCGAACCGGCTTATGGTCGGGGGCGGAACTATGGCTACACCTTC
D: .; V: TRBV3-1; J: TRBJ1-5; size: .; CDR3: CASSQGGWWAQPQHF; DNA: TGTGCCAGCAGCCAAGGAGGGTGGTGGGCACAGCCCCAGCATTTT
D: .; V: TRBV2; J: TRBJ1-6; size: many; CDR3: CASKGDSYNSPLHF; DNA: TGTGCCAGCAAAGGCGACTCCTATAATTCACCCCTCCACTTT
D: .; V: TRBV27; J: TRBJ1-5; size: .; CDR3: CASSPIRDIPLGPQHF; DNA: TGTGCCAGCAGTCCGATACGGGACATCCCTTTGGGGCCCCAGCATTTT
D: .; V: TRBV7-3; J: TRBJ2-7; size: many; CDR3: CASSLMQGASEQYF; DNA: TGTGCCAGCAGCTTAATGCAGGGAGCGAGCGAGCAGTACTTC
D: TRBD1; V: TRBV14; J: TRBJ1-2; size: many; CDR3: CASSLSPGQNYGYTF; DNA: TGTGCCAGCAGCCTCTCACCGGGACAGAACTATGGCTACACCTTC
D: .; V: TRBV4-2; J: TRBJ1-5; size: .; CDR3: CASSQERDQPQHF; DNA: TGTGCCAGCAGCCAAGAGAGAGATCAGCCCCAGCATTTT
D: .; V: TRBV20-1; J: TRBJ2-7; size: many; CDR3: CSASRAVDPYEQYF; DNA: TGCAGTGCTAGTAGGGCAGTAGATCCCTACGAGCAGTACTTC
D: TRBD1; V: TRBV7-9; J: TRBJ2-7; size: many; CDR3: CASSLGQGALYEQYF; DNA: TGTGCCAGCAGCTTGGGACAGGGGGCTTTGTACGAGCAGTACTTC
D: .; V: TRBV19; J: TRBJ1-1; size: .; CDR3: CASSTNRNTEAFF; DNA: TGTGCCAGTAGTACGAACAGGAACACTGAAGCTTTCTTT
D: TRBD1; V: TRBV6-1; J: TRBJ1-2; size: .; CDR3: CASRWTGDPSNYGYTF; DNA: TGTGCCAGCAGATGGACAGGGGACCCTTCTAACTATGGCTACACCTTC
D: .; V: TRBV29-1; J: TRBJ2-5; size: many; CDR3: CSVDERGLETQYF; DNA: TGCAGCGTTGACGAGAGGGGTTTGGAGACCCAGTACTTC
D: .; V: TRBV18; J: TRBJ2-7; size: .; CDR3: CASSPQVGEQYF; DNA: TGTGCCAGCTCACCCCAAGTGGGCGAGCAGTACTTC
D: .; V: TRBV6-5; J: TRBJ2-7; size: few; CDR3: CASSSDLGGSYEQYF; DNA: TGTGCCAGCAGTTCGGACCTAGGGGGGTCCTACGAGCAGTACTTC